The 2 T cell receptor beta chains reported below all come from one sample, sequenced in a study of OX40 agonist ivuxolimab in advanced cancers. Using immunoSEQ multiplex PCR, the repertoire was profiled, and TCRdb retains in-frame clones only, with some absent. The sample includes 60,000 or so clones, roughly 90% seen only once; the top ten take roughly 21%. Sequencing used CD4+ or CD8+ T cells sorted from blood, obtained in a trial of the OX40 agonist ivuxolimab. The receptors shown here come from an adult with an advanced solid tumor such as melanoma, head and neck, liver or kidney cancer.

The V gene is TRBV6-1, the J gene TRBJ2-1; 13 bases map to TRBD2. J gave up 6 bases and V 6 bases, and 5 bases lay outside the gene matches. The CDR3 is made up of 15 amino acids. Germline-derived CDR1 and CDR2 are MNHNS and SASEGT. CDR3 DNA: TGTGCCAGCAGCCTTTGGACTAGCGGGAGCAATGAGCAGTTCTTC. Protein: CASSLWTSGSNEQFF.

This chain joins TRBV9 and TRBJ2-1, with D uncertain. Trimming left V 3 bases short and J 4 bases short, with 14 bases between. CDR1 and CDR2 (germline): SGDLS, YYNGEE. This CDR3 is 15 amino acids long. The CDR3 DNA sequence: TGTGCCAGCAGCGAACACCAACTACCTTACAATGAGCAGTTCTTC. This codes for CASSEHQLPYNEQFF.